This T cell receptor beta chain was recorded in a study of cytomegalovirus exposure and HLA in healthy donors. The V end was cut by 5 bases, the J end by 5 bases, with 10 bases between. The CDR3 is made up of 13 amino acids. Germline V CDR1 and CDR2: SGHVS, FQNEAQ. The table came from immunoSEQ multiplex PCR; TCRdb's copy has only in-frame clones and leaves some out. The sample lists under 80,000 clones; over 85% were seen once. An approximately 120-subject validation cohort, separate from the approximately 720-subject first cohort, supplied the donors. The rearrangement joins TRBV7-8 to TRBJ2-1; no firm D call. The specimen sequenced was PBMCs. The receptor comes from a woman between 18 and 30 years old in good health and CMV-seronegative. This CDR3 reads CASSPVTDNEQFF. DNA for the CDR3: TGTGCCAGCAGCCCAGTCACAGACAATGAGCAGTTCTTC.